These T cell receptor beta chains were read from a single sample in a study of cytomegalovirus exposure and HLA in healthy donors. Using immunoSEQ multiplex PCR, the repertoire was profiled, and TCRdb retains in-frame clones only, with some absent. The sample holds roughly 35,000 clones, approximately 55% seen once. The sequenced sample was PBMCs. All receptors derive from a woman aged 40 to 50 in good health and CMV-seropositive. Each CDR3 is given with its conserved first and last residue. The D gene is left open where the match is weak. Expanded clones are given a class, and other clones once, few, many or no size at all.

.	TRBV9	14	.	CASSVEAEFYGYTF
.	TRBV10-3	15	TRBD1	CAIRDGTGNTGELFF
few	TRBV19	14	.	CASRAGSANEKLFF
.	TRBV27	13	.	CASSLTGNNEQFF
.	TRBV18	14	TRBD1	CASSPWTGVETQYF
medium-sized	TRBV7-8	16	TRBD1	CASSLGGGGMNTEAFF
.	TRBV19	15	.	CASSVGGDSNQPQHF
.	TRBV7-2	15	.	CASSLAGGRAGELFF
.	TRBV19	16	TRBD1	CASSIDDRGANYGYTF
.	TRBV7-8	14	.	CASSLAGRDTEAFF
.	TRBV5-1	17	TRBD2	CASSLAGGPGPQETQYF
.	TRBV5-1	16	TRBD1	CASSSRDRVSGNTIYF
few	TRBV19	16	TRBD1	CATRTGRSSSNQPQHF
.	TRBV5-4	15	TRBD1	CASSAGTGNTGELFF
few	TRBV28	10	.	CASGGSGYTF
.	TRBV5-8	14	TRBD1	CASSAGTGRYEQYF
.	TRBV6-6	14	.	CASSSQGGNQPQHF
.	TRBV23-1	15	.	CASSHPDIWTDTQYF
.	TRBV10-3	15	.	CAITSGEGRGTEAFF
few	TRBV7-3	20	TRBD1	CASSRQWGIRDRVGNSPLHF
.	TRBV6-1	13	.	CASSEVTGSEQYF
.	TRBV4-1	16	TRBD1	CASSQDRQGASQPQHF
.	TRBV2	16	.	CASSARLSALAEKLFF
.	TRBV28	16	TRBD1	CASRPGQGAYGYGYTF
.	TRBV28	12	.	CASSSTVNEQFF
.	TRBV6-5	15	.	CASSYSAGSYNEQFF
.	TRBV4-2	15	TRBD1	CASSQKTGVGSPLHF
.	TRBV5-1	14	TRBD1	CASTFTGGLDTQYF